The sequence of this TCR beta chain was determined in a study of shared clonotypes between healthy human individuals. Some clones are missing from TCRdb's copy, which holds only in-frame ones; the method was immunoSEQ multiplex PCR. The sample lists about 1,900,000 clones; roughly 94% were seen once. In regard to this clone: The same CDR3 arises from other DNA sequences in this sample as well.

It was CD45RO-negative cells, positively selected for CCR7, that made up naive CD8 cells, with terminally differentiated effector memory CD45RA+ cells excluded. V lost 1 base and J 1 base, leaving 2 bases between the germline ends. Germline assignment: CDR1 SGHVS and CDR2 FQNEAQ. The CDR3 totals 12 residues. The specimen sequenced was naive CD8+ T cells sorted from blood. The sequence came from a man aged 18 to 30 in good health. J is TRBJ2-7 and V is TRBV7-8, with D uncertain. CDR3 in amino acids: CASSLESYEQYF. Written as DNA, the CDR3 is TGTGCCAGCAGCTTAGAATCCTACGAGCAGTACTTC.